This T cell receptor beta chain was profiled in a study of shared clonotypes between healthy human individuals. General study results and limits: Represented genetic and exposure-history diversity was restricted by having few donors. Memory subsets generally showed lower estimated richness than naive subsets.

Germline loops: CDR1 LNHNV, CDR2 YYDKDF (reference sequence). This CDR3 comprises 16 residues. With 4 bases removed from V and 0 bases from J, the gap between germline ends came to 14 bases. Clones were sequenced by immunoSEQ multiplex PCR, and TCRdb holds only the in-frame ones, with some missing. The sample includes roughly 2 million clones, approximately 95% of them seen just once. A remark on this clone: Its target is not known.

Sequenced: naive CD4+ T cells sorted from blood. As to subset: CD45RA+ positively selected. The chain links TRBV15 to TRBJ2-3, with D possibly being TRBD1 (6 bases). This receptor was taken from a man aged 18 to 35 in good health. The CDR3 DNA reads as TGTGCCACCAGCAAAAGCCCAGGGGTTAGCACAGATACGCAGTATTTT. This gives the protein CATSKSPGVSTDTQYF.